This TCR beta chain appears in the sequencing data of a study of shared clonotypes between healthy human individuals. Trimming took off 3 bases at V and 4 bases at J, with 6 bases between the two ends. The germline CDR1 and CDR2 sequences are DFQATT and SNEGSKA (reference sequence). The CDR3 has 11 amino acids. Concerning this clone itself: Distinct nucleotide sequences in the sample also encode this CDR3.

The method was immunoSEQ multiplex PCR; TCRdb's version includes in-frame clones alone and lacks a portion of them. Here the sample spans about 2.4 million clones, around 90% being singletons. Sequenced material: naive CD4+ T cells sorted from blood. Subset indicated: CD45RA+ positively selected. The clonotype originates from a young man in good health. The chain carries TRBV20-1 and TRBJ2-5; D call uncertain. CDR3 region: CSASWGETQYF. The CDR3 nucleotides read TGCAGTGCTAGTTGGGGAGAGACCCAGTACTTC.